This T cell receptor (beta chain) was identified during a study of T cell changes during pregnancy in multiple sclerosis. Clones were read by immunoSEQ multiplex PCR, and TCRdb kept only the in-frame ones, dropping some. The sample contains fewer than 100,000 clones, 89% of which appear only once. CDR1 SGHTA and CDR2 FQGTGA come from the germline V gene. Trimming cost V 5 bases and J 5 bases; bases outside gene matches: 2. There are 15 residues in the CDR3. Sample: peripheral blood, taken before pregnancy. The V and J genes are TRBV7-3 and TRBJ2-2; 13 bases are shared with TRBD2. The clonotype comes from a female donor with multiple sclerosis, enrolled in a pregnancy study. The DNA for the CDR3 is TGTGCCAGCAGCCGGGGACTAGCGGGGACCGGGGAGCTGTTTTTT. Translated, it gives CASSRGLAGTGELFF.